The sequence of this TCR beta chain was determined in a study of cytomegalovirus exposure and HLA in healthy donors (dated by TCRdb to 2015 to 2018). Context from the whole study: An earlier analysis of several hundred of the donors reported approximately 300 Gb of sequence data and 117 million unique TCR beta sequences obtained from some 200 million T cells. Using immunosequencing, the study profiled T cell repertoires from around 680 subjects and related those repertoires to cytomegalovirus serostatus. The number of typed donors differed by locus: 629-630 for A, B, C, DRB1 and DQB1; 522 for DQA1; around 580 for DPA1; and 400 to 480 for DPB1. An earlier analysis of around 540 of the donors applied high-throughput TCR beta sequencing to assess whether each TCR beta V gene segment acted as functional or pseudogenic. Among the roughly 400 genotyped donors, around 81% belonged to the genetic ancestry cluster associated with self-reported Caucasian donors. The study aimed to test whether signatures of past pathogen exposure could be identified by cataloging public T cell receptors. Several DR-DQ haplotypes were handled as single units for association and clustering, since linkage in the cohort was strong. Donor age, sex, ethnicity and CMV serostatus were compiled together with the repertoire data. Rather than drawing on any new phenotypic data, the later analysis identified candidate immune exposures from TCR beta sequences and the way those sequences occurred across donors. A later genetic analysis took genome-wide SNP genotypes for about 65% of the 666 donors and used that subset as a discovery cohort. Approximately 300 gigabases of sequencing data and around 85 million unique TCR sequences made up an early release that covered nearly 650 HLA-typed donors. In addition to the first cohort of approximately 670 subjects, a separate validation cohort of about 120 different subjects was used. Among roughly 370 genotyped donors of the cohort, an average of 235,054 unique TCR beta nucleotide sequences were sequenced per donor, around 18% of them non-productive. In a later analysis, previously published TCR beta repertoires from several hundred donors were re-analyzed and high-resolution HLA genotyping was added so that TCR occurrence patterns could be studied. High-throughput TCR immunosequencing, statistical association of individual TCRs with disease status, and machine learning were combined to predict cytomegalovirus infection status. Every discovery cohort repertoire had been produced on one sequencing platform. Class I and class II HLA loci were covered by the typing at four-digit resolution. The paper as a whole reports these results and caveats: In an earlier analysis of fewer than 750 of the donors, most TCR beta V segments were observed in productive rearrangements about 87% or about 30% of the time, broadly matching IMGT annotations. The only immune exposure information available for the cohort was CMV serostatus. A further reported finding was that TCR beta sequences accurately predicted the HLA-A and HLA-B alleles for most subjects in the first cohort. According to a later analysis, most CMV-associated TCR beta chains appeared to be HLA-restricted, and the HLA associations seemed to be driven largely by CMV exposure. Most TCR sequences were seen in very few donors, while some public TCRs were found in many individuals. In a later genetic analysis, fewer N-insertions in productive TCRs were reported among donors in an Asian-associated ancestry cluster than the roughly 700-donor mean. The 87-base-pair reads could not distinguish some IMGT-functional V segments, including TRBV6-2 and TRBV6-3, so those segments were excluded. Assigning TCR associations to individual alleles was difficult when HLA alleles, especially DR and DQ, strongly co-occurred. Because counts were too low, about 18 rarely observed V segments, including chromosome 9 orphons, were excluded from the earlier analysis of a few hundred of the donors. A later analysis found that HLA-associated TCR beta chains were more clonally expanded and had lower generation probabilities than equally common non-associated chains. Linkage disequilibrium might explain the correlated functional status among segregating V segments, but an unknown experimental factor could not be ruled out. A few of the identified cytomegalovirus-associated TCR beta chains were confirmed in vitro to be specific for cytomegalovirus antigens. Presence/absence analyses assumed roughly uniform sequencing depth across donors, an assumption that may not hold. An association between a missense DCLRE1C variant and V-gene and J-gene trimming of TCR beta chains was found in a later genetic analysis and replicated in an independent cohort. Because HLA typing was missing for some donors at each locus, association tests included only the typed subset. A total of 150 to 200 TCR beta chains were listed by the study as associated with cytomegalovirus. According to the authors, the approach could potentially be generalized to other disease states and immunological phenotypes. The sequencing pipeline was judged likely to have produced a cluster of highly shared sequence variants as a technical artifact. At a false discovery rate of 0.05, a later analysis linked approximately 18,000 TCR beta sequences to specific HLA alleles. In a later analysis, several top co-occurrence clusters were reported to appear linked to parvovirus B19, influenza, CMV and Epstein-Barr virus. Cytomegalovirus status was reported to be diagnosed by the classifier with high specificity and sensitivity in both the original and validation cohorts. According to a later analysis, TCR association rates differed among HLA loci, with DRB1 alleles showing the most associated TCRs and HLA-C alleles showing the fewest. In this cohort, only TCR beta chains were sequenced, and detectable features were limited by the absence of alpha or paired-chain data.

The cohort consisted of 666 healthy bone marrow donors. At the time of sampling, all cohort members were nominally healthy, though unrecorded immune exposures were likely present. The donor was CMV seronegative and belonged to the group of around 350 seronegative cohort members. Each donor provided a peripheral blood sample, and peripheral blood mononuclear cells were used for TCR beta sequencing. Genomic DNA extraction from the blood cell samples was performed with the Qiagen DNeasy Blood Extraction Kit. For this clone: It has no known antigen specificity.

A distance of 7 bases separates the germline ends of V and J, which lose 0 bases and 3 bases respectively. The CDR3 sequence holds 14 residues, the cysteine and phenylalanine included. The entry retains the CDR3 DNA only, 42 bases that are in frame from base 1. Based on the germline V gene, the CDR1 and CDR2 sequences are SGDLS and YYNGEE. Library construction relied on the immunoSEQ multiplex PCR assay. A mixture of 60 forward primers for TCR Vbeta segments and 13 reverse primers for TCR Jbeta segments was used in the multiplex PCR. The CDR3 region of rearranged TCR beta genes was amplified from genomic DNA with a multiplex PCR assay. On the Illumina HiSeq System, the amplified TCR beta libraries were sequenced as 87-base-pair reads. Per the source publication's procedure: A later analysis tallied some 79 million unique TCR beta chains across the 610 or so repertoires, and approximately 12 million of those chains were shared by two or more donors. Raw reads were error-corrected and collapsed into unique sequences with a nearest-neighbor algorithm that merged closely related sequences to remove PCR and sequencing errors. Alignment of CDR3 sequences to IMGT reference sequences was used to assign V, D and J gene segments. For a sequence to be retained, a match of at least six nucleotides to both a V gene segment and a J gene segment was required. A rearrangement was called productive if the CDR3 had no stop codons and remained in frame with V and J, and every other rearrangement was called non-productive. Following IMGT convention, CDR3 was defined as the stretch from the second conserved V-encoded cysteine to the conserved J-encoded phenylalanine. In an earlier analysis of approximately 590 of the donors, sequences lacking an unambiguous match to a single V gene segment were excluded. In an earlier analysis of around 590 of the donors, a V segment was called functional when productive rearrangements were above 56.7%, and segregating when the standard deviation between donors exceeded 5%. A statistical classification framework was built to diagnose cytomegalovirus status from the catalog of TCR beta chain sequences. In a later analysis, TCR nucleotide sequences were compared against IMGT/GENE-DB human TR gene sequences so that V and J genes could be assigned. A later analysis assigned CDR3 sequences and most-parsimonious VDJ recombination scenarios with the TCRdist pipeline. A later analysis defined each TCR beta chain by its CDR3 amino acid sequence plus V-gene family, and excluded reads lacking a unique V-gene family. To address suspected cross-contamination and a sequencing artifact, a later analysis removed 592 highly shared, low-generation-probability nucleotide sequences. In a later analysis, a clonal expansion index for each public chain was calculated from normalized within-repertoire ranks of inferred template counts. Generation probabilities in a later analysis came from a VDJ recombination model fitted to out-of-frame rearrangements, and those results were checked against IGoR. In a later analysis, TCR-TCR, TCR-HLA and TCR-CMV co-occurrence was scored with hypergeometric tests, and a repertoire-size bias correction was applied to TCR pairs. In a later analysis, false discovery rates were estimated by permuting HLA or CMV assignments 20 times. A later analysis grouped co-occurring TCRs with DBSCAN, adding TCRdist sequence similarity when clustering within HLA-allele-positive subsets. Repertoires with fewer than 30,000 or more than 120,000 public chains were left out of co-occurrence clustering, as were a handful of repertoires with anomalous nucleotide sharing. This immuneACCESS table, as held by TCRdb, lists in-frame sequences with V and J called but not all clones. Of the missing ones, under half trace to an unresolved V gene in checked studies; the others have no known cause. V, J and clone size are taken as reported in that table, and D and trimming were inferred from the DNA itself. This sample's table carries 160,000 or so clones. Roughly 1.9% of the sample rests with the top ten.

The receptor's source is a man aged 25 to 40 in good health and CMV-seronegative. The V and J segments used are TRBV9 and TRBJ2-1, with no D gene named confidently. The material sequenced was PBMCs. The DNA reads as follows: TGTGCCAGCAGCGTAGAGGCGGTCTACAATGAGCAGTTCTTC. Its protein reads: CASSVEAVYNEQFF.